Below are 6 T cell receptor beta chains sequenced from a single sample in a study of shared clonotypes between healthy human individuals. Profiling relied on immunoSEQ multiplex PCR, and the TCRdb table lists in-frame clones only, not all of them. Here the sample spans fewer than 650,000 clones, 76% being singletons. The source material was PBMCs. These receptors came from a woman aged 40 to 49 in good health. Some clones in this sample may be carry-over from other donors' samples.

The chain joins TRBV5-1 to TRBJ1-3; D gene ambiguous. The CDR3 length is 14 residues. V lost 0 bases to trimming and J lost 2 bases, with 6 bases between them. Germline V gene sequence: CDR1 SGHRS, CDR2 YFSETQ. As DNA, the CDR3 is TGCGCCAGCAGCTTGGACGGGGCTGGAAACACCATATATTTT. Translation gives CASSLDGAGNTIYF.

V gene TRBV30 combines with J gene TRBJ1-4; D is unclear. V was pared by 0 bases and J by 4 bases, with 9 bases between. Per germline, CDR1 GTSNPN and CDR2 SVGIG (reference sequence). The CDR3 has 14 amino acids. The CDR3 nucleotides are TGTGCCTGGAGTGTACCCGGGTTTAATGAAAAACTGTTTTTT. As protein: CAWSVPGFNEKLFF. Full variable domain (missing parts from reference TRBV30 and TRBJ1-4): SQTIHQWPATLVQPVGSPLSLECTVEGTSNPNLYWYRQAAGRGLQLLFYSVGIGQISSEVPQNLSASRPQDRQFILSSKKLLLSDSGFYLCAWSVPGFNEKLFFGSGTQLSVL.

This clone was detected a few times. V and J are TRBV21-1 and TRBJ2-7. TRBV21-1 is a pseudogene locus. The CDR3 runs 14 residues. CDR3 sequence (DNA): TGTGCCAGCAGCGCCGGGGGCAGACCATACGAGCAGTACTTC. Encoded protein: CASSAGGRPYEQYF.

The chain uses TRBV15 and TRBJ1-5; the D is unclear. The length of the CDR3 is 14 residues. With 1 base removed from V and 1 base from J, the gap between germline ends came to 5 bases. Germline assignment: CDR1 LNHNV and CDR2 YYDKDF (reference sequence). CDR3 bases: TGTGCCACCAGCAGAGTAGACAGCAATCAGCCCCAGCATTTT. The encoded protein is CATSRVDSNQPQHF.

The chain employs TRBV5-1 and TRBJ1-4, with TRBD1 matching over 7 bases. CDR1 SGHRS and CDR2 YFSETQ come from the germline V gene. This CDR3 region has 16 residues. The V and J ends lost 4 bases and 0 bases, in that order; junction bases with no gene match: 6. The CDR3 loop is CASSPGRGATNEKLFF. CDR3 DNA: TGCGCCAGCAGCCCCGGCAGGGGGGCAACTAATGAAAAACTGTTTTTT.

CDR3 in DNA: TGTGCCAGCAGCTTGGACAGGGGTAACAATGAGCAGTTCTTC. Amino acid sequence: CASSLDRGNNEQFF. The chain is built from TRBV7-6 and TRBJ2-1, with TRBD1 matching over 9 bases. Germline values: CDR1 SGHVS, CDR2 FNYEAQ. This CDR3 has 14 amino acids. Germline trimming cut 3 bases from V and 5 bases from J; bases unmatched to any gene: 2.